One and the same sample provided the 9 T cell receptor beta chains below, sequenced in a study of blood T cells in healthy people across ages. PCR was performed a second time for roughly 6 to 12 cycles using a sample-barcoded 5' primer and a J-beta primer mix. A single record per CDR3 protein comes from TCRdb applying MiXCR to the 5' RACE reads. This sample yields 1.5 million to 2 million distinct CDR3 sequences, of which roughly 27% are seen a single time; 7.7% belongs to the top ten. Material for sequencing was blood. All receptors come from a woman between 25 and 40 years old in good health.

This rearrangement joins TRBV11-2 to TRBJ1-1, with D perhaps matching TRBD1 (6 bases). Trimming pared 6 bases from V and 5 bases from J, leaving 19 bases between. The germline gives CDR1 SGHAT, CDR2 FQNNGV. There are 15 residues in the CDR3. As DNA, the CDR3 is TGTGCCAGCAGTCTCCTGGGGGGCGTGGATACTGAAGCTTTCTTT. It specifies CASSLLGGVDTEAFF.

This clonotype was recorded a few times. The CDR3 region has the DNA TGTGCCAGCAGTGAGCGAGGGGGGTCCTACAATGAGCAGTTCTTC. It encodes CASSERGGSYNEQFF. The chain uses TRBV2 and TRBJ2-1, with D possibly being TRBD1 or TRBD2 (6 bases each). This CDR3 region has 15 residues. V gave up 3 bases and J gave up 1 base, with 10 bases separating them. Per the germline V gene, CDR1 is SNHLY and CDR2 is FYNNEI.

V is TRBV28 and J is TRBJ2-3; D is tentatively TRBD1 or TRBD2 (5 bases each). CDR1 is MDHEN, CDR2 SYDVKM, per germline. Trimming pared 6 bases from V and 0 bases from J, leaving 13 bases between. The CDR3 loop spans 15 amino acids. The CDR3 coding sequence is TGTGCCAGCAGGCTTCTCGGGGACAGCACAGATACGCAGTATTTT. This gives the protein CASRLLGDSTDTQYF.

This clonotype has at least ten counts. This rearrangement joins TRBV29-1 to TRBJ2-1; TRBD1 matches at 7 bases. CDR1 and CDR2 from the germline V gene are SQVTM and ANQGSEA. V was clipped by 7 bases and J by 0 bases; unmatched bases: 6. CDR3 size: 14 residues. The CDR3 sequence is CSALWDSSYNEQFF. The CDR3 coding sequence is TGCAGCGCCCTCTGGGACAGCTCCTACAATGAGCAGTTCTTC.

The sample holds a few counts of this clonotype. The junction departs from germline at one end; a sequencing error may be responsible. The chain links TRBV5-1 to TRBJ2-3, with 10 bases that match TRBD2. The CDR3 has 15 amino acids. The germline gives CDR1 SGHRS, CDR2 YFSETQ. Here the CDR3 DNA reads TGCGCCAGCATCTTGTCGCTAGCGGGGGCAGATACGCAGTATTTT. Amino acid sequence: CASILSLAGADTQYF.

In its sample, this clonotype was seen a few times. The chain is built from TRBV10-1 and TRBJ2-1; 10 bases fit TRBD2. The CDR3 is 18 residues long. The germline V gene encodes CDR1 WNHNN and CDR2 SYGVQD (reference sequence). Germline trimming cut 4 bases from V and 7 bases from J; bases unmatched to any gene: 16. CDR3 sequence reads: CASSVGGSAGGPGNEQFF. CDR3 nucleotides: TGCGCCAGCAGTGTAGGGGGATCAGCGGGAGGGCCGGGGAATGAGCAGTTCTTC.

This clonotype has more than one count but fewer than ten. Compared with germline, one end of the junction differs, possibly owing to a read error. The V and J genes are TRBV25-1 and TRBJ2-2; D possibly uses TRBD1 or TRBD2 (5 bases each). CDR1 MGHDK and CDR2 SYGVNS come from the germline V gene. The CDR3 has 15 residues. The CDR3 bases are TGTGCCGGCAGTGACCGGGGCGCGAACACCGGGGAGCTGTTTTTT. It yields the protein CAGSDRGANTGELFF.

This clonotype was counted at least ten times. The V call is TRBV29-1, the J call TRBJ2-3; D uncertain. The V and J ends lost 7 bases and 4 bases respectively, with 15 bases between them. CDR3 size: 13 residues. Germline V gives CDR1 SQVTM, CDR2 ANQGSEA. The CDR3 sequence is CSALEGGADTQYF. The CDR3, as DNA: TGCAGCGCCCTAGAAGGCGGCGCAGATACGCAGTATTTT.

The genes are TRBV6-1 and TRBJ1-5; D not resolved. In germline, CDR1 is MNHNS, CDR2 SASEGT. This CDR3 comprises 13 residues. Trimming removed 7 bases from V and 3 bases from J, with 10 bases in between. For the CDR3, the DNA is TGTGCCAGCACTCCAGCCGTCAATCAGCCCCAGCATTTT. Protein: CASTPAVNQPQHF.